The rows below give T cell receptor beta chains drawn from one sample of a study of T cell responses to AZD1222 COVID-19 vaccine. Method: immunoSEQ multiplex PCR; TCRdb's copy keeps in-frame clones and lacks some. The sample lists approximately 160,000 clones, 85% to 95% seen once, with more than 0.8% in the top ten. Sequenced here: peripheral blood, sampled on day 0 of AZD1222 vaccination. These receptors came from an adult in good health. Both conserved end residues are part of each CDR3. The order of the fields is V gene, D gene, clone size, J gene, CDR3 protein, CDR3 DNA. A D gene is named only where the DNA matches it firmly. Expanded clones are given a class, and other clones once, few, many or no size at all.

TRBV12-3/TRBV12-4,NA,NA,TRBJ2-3,CATPAASTDTQYF,TGTGCCACCCCGGCTGCTTCCACAGATACGCAGTATTTT
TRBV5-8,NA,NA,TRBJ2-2,CASSTIPGHQTGELFF,TGTGCCAGCAGCACGATTCCGGGACATCAAACCGGGGAGCTGTTTTTT
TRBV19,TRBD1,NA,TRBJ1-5,CASSNRGSNQPQHF,TGTGCCAGTAGTAACAGGGGGAGCAATCAGCCCCAGCATTTT
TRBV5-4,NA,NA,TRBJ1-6,CASSPRDGGSPLHF,TGTGCCAGCAGCCCCCGGGACGGCGGTTCACCCCTCCACTTT
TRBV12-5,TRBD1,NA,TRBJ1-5,CASGLVTWDGTAYSNQPQHF,TGTGCTAGTGGTTTGGTAACATGGGATGGGACAGCTTATAGCAATCAGCCCCAGCATTTT
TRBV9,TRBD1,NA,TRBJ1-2,CASSVEGQGTGYTF,TGTGCCAGCAGCGTAGAGGGACAGGGAACAGGCTACACCTTC
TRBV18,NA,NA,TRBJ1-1,CASSLSTFGNEAFF,TGTGCCAGCTCACTCTCGACTTTTGGGAATGAAGCTTTCTTT
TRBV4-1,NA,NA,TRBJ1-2,CASSPTGQSGYTF,TGCGCCAGCAGCCCTACAGGGCAATCTGGCTACACCTTC
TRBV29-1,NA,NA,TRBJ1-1,CSVGPGTEAFF,TGCAGCGTTGGGCCAGGCACTGAAGCTTTCTTT
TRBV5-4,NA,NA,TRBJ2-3,CASSLSTDTQYF,TGTGCCAGCAGCTTAAGCACAGATACGCAGTATTTT
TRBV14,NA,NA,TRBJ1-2,CASSQVGGAYTF,TGTGCCAGCAGCCAAGTTGGGGGGGCCTACACCTTC
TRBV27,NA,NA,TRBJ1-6,CASSLEADWSSYNSPLHF,TGTGCCAGCAGTCTCGAAGCGGACTGGAGCTCCTATAATTCACCCCTCCACTTT
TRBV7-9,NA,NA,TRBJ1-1,CASSSGGTVRIEAFF,TGTGCCAGCAGCTCCGGGGGCACGGTAAGGATTGAAGCTTTCTTT
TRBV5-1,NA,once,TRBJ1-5,CASSLGGTASNQPQHF,TGCGCCAGCAGCTTGGGTGGGACGGCCAGCAATCAGCCCCAGCATTTT
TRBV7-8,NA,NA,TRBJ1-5,CASSMHRSNQPQHF,TGTGCCAGCAGCATGCACAGGAGCAATCAGCCCCAGCATTTT
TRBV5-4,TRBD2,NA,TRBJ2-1,CASRYGSSGGSHEQFF,TGTGCCAGCAGGTACGGTTCCAGCGGGGGGTCCCATGAGCAGTTCTTC
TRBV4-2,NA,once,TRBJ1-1,CASSQVLTGTEAFF,TGTGCCAGCAGCCAAGTCTTGACGGGCACTGAAGCTTTCTTT
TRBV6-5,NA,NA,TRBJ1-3,CASTLQGDGNTIYF,TGTGCCAGCACCCTTCAGGGAGACGGAAACACCATATATTTT
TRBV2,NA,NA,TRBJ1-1,CASRGQLAAEAFF,TGTGCCAGCAGGGGCCAGTTAGCCGCCGAAGCTTTCTTT
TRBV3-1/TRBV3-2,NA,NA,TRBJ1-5,CASSQDYGQPQHF,TGTGCCAGCAGCCAAGATTACGGGCAGCCCCAGCATTTT
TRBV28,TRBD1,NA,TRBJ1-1,CASSTVGTVNTEAFF,TGTGCCAGCAGTACCGTGGGGACAGTGAACACTGAAGCTTTCTTT
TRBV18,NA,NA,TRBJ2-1,CASSPPLGFNNEQFF,TGTGCCAGCTCCCCTCCACTGGGGTTCAATAATGAGCAGTTCTTC
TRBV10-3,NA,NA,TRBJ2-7,CAISDGLSEQYF,TGTGCCATCAGTGACGGTCTAAGCGAGCAGTACTTC
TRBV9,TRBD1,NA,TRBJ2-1,CASSHGQANEQFF,TGTGCCAGCAGCCACGGACAGGCCAATGAGCAGTTCTTC
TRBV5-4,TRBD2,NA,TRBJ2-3,CASRLAGTDTQYF,TGTGCCAGCCGACTAGCGGGCACAGATACGCAGTATTTT
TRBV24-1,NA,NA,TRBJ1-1,CAGGNTEAFF,TGTGCCGGGGGGAACACTGAAGCTTTCTTT
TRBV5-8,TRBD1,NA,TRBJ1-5,CASSLEGAGNQPQHF,TGTGCCAGCAGCTTGGAGGGGGCCGGCAATCAGCCCCAGCATTTT
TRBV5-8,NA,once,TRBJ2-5,CASSLRQDGETQYF,TGTGCCAGCAGCTTAAGACAGGACGGGGAGACCCAGTACTTC
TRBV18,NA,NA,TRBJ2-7,CASSPQQGDEQYF,TGTGCCAGCTCACCACAACAGGGAGATGAGCAGTACTTC
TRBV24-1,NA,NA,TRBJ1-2,CATSDTMTTGGYTF,TGTGCCACCAGTGACACGATGACGACCGGTGGCTACACCTTC
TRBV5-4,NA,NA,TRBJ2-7,CASSLAGGLSYEQYF,TGTGCCAGCAGCTTGGCGGGGGGCCTCTCCTACGAGCAGTACTTC
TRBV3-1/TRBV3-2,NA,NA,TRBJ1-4,CASSLQGNEKLFF,TGTGCCAGCAGCCTTCAGGGGAATGAAAAACTGTTTTTT
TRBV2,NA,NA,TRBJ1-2,CASSEFVTNYGYTF,TGTGCCAGCAGTGAATTTGTGACAAACTATGGCTACACCTTC
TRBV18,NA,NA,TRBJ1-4,CASSTGTVYKLFF,TGTGCCAGCTCAACCGGGACTGTTTACAAACTGTTTTTT
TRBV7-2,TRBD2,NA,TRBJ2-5,CATGLAGAKGETQYF,TGTGCCACCGGACTAGCGGGTGCTAAGGGAGAGACCCAGTACTTC
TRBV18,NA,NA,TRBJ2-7,CASSPQRGYYEQYF,TGTGCCAGCTCACCCCAAAGAGGATACTACGAGCAGTACTTC
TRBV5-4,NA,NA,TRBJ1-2,CASSPDINYGYTF,TGTGCCAGCAGCCCGGACATTAACTATGGCTACACCTTC
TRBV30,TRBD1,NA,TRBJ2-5,CAWSVQGQETQYF,TGTGCCTGGAGTGTACAGGGGCAAGAGACCCAGTACTTC
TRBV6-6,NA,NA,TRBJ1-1,CASSFPANTEAFF,TGTGCCAGCAGTTTTCCGGCGAACACTGAAGCTTTCTTT
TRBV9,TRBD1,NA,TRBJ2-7,CASSERTGAGYEQYF,TGTGCCAGCAGCGAACGGACAGGTGCTGGGTACGAGCAGTACTTC
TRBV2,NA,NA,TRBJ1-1,CASSVGAGTEAFF,TGTGCCAGCAGTGTGGGTGCCGGCACTGAAGCTTTCTTT
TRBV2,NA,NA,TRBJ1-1,CASSEERGNTEAFF,TGTGCCAGCAGTGAGGAGCGAGGGAACACTGAAGCTTTCTTT
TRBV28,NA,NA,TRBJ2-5,CASSFGGPRETQYF,TGTGCCAGCAGTTTCGGGGGACCCAGGGAGACCCAGTACTTC
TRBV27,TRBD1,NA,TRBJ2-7,CASSFRGPGGYEQYF,TGTGCCAGCAGTTTTAGGGGGCCTGGCGGCTACGAGCAGTACTTC
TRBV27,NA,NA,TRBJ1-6,CASSSAANSPLHF,TGTGCCAGCAGTTCAGCAGCTAATTCACCCCTCCACTTT
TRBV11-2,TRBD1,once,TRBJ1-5,CASSPPGTAPTDQPQHF,TGTGCCAGCAGCCCCCCCGGGACAGCTCCCACGGATCAGCCCCAGCATTTT
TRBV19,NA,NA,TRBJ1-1,CASSLTQKDEAFF,TGTGCCAGTAGTTTAACCCAAAAAGATGAAGCTTTCTTT
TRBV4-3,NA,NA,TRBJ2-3,CASSQELGGLYTDTQYF,TGCGCCAGCAGCCAAGAATTGGGGGGACTTTACACAGATACGCAGTATTTT
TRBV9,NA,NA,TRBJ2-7,CASSVGVSSYEQYF,TGTGCCAGCAGCGTAGGAGTGAGCTCCTACGAGCAGTACTTC
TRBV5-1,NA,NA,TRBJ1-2,CASSLELGEPSYGYTF,TGCGCCAGCAGCTTGGAGCTGGGCGAGCCATCCTATGGCTACACCTTC
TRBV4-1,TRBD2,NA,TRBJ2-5,CASSRWTSGGAPETQYF,TGCGCCAGCAGCCGATGGACTAGCGGGGGGGCCCCGGAGACCCAGTACTTC
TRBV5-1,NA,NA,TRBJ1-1,CASKFGAGNTEAFF,TGCGCCAGCAAGTTTGGGGCAGGTAACACTGAAGCTTTCTTT
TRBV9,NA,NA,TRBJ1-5,CASSVGLTSNQPQHF,TGTGCCAGCAGCGTAGGACTTACTAGCAATCAGCCCCAGCATTTT
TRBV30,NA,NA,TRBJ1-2,CAWSAQHYGYTF,TGTGCCTGGAGTGCGCAACACTATGGCTACACCTTC
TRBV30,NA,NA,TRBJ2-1,CAWSFGTGNEQFF,TGTGCCTGGAGTTTCGGAACAGGCAATGAGCAGTTCTTC
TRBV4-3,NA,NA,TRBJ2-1,CASSQRGGVYNEQFF,TGCGCCAGCAGCCAAAGGGGGGGCGTCTACAATGAGCAGTTCTTC
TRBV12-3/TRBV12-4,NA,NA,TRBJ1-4,CASRIPGEGKLFF,TGTGCCAGCAGGATACCCGGGGAAGGGAAACTGTTTTTT
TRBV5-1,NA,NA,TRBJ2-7,CASAPGPSSYEQYF,TGCGCCAGCGCCCCGGGACCCAGCTCCTACGAGCAGTACTTC
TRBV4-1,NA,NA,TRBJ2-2,CASSQRLLSNTGELFF,TGCGCCAGCAGCCAAAGATTGCTCTCGAACACCGGGGAGCTGTTTTTT
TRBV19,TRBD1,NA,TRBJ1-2,CASSITGGFVGYTF,TGTGCCAGTAGTATTACAGGGGGCTTTGTTGGCTACACCTTC